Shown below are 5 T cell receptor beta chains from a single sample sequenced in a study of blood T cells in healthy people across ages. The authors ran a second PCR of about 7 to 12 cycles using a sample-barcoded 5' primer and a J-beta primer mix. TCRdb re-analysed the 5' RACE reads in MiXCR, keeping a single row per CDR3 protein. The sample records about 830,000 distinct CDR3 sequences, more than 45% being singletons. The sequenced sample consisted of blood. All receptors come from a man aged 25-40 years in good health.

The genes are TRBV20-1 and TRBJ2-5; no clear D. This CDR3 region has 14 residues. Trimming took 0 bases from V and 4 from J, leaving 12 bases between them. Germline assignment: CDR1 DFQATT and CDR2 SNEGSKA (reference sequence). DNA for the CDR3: TGCAGTGCTAGAGATGTAGGGCTCGGAGAGACCCAGTACTTC. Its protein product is CSARDVGLGETQYF.

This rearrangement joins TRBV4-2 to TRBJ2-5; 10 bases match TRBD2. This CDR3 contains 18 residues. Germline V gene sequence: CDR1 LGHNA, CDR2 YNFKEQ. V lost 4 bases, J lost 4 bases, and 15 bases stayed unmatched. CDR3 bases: TGTGCCAGCAGCCTCCGAGAGCGAGCGGGGGGGTTCTTAGAGACCCAGTACTTC. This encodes CASSLRERAGGFLETQYF.

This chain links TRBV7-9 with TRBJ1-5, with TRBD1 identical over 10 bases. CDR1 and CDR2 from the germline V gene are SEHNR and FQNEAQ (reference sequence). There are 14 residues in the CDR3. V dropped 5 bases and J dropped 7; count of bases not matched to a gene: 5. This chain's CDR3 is CASSRTGGSQPQHF. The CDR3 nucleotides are TGTGCCAGCAGCCGGACAGGGGGAAGCCAGCCCCAGCATTTT.

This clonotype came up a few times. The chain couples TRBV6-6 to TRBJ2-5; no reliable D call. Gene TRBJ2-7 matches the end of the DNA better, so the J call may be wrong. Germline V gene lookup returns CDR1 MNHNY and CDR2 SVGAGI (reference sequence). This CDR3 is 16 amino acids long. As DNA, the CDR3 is TGTGCCAGCAGTTACGCACGCCAGGATAGGCCCAACGAGCAGTACTTC. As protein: CASSYARQDRPNEQYF.

CDR3 loop: CASSLSGGRSYEQYF. CDR3 nucleotide sequence: TGTGCCAGCAGCTTATCCGGAGGGAGGTCCTACGAGCAGTACTTC. The rearrangement links TRBV7-3 to TRBJ2-7; weak D call: TRBD2 (6 bases). Trimming shortened V by 2 bases and J by 1 base, and 12 bases separated the two germline ends. CDR1 and CDR2 (germline): SGHTA, FQGTGA. The CDR3 loop spans 15 amino acids.